Detailed here is one T cell receptor (beta chain). This specimen includes other DNA sequences encoding the same CDR3. The data were produced by immunoSEQ multiplex PCR, yet TCRdb's version contains in-frame clones alone and is incomplete. The repertoire holds 200,000 to 250,000 clones, with over 70% as singletons. This specimen comes from a study of blood T cell repertoires in COVID-19. Background on the study: COVID-19 samples from acute and convalescent phases originated in the United States, Italy and Spain.

The germline CDR1 and CDR2 sequences are SGHTA and FQGNSA. The CDR3 contains 12 residues. V shed 4 bases and J shed 3 bases, with 5 bases lying between them. The specimen sequenced was peripheral blood. V gene TRBV7-2 combines with J gene TRBJ2-3; no reliable D call. This sequence was found in a man between 50 and 59 years old with active or convalescent COVID-19. CDR3 nucleotides: TGTGCCAGCAGCTCCTCTACAGATACGCAGTATTTT. This translates into CASSSSTDTQYF.